These 31 T cell receptor beta chains were all obtained from the same sample, sequenced in a study of cytomegalovirus exposure and HLA in healthy donors. The PCR had 60 Vbeta and 13 Jbeta primers. The repertoire was sequenced with immunoSEQ multiplex PCR; TCRdb's copy has only in-frame clones and lacks some. This sample yields about 120,000 clones, of which 65% to 80% are seen a single time; around 28% belongs to the top ten. The specimen was PBMCs. These receptors came from a man aged 55 to 70 in good health and CMV-seropositive.

This clone was counted only a few times. V gene TRBV30 combines with J gene TRBJ1-5; D gene uncertain. The V and J ends lost 3 bases and 4 bases respectively, with 10 bases between them. CDR3 size: 13 residues. In germline, CDR1 is GTSNPN, CDR2 SVGIG (reference sequence). The CDR3, as DNA: TGTGCCTGGAGCCCGGGTCCTAATCAGCCCCAGCATTTT. This gives the protein CAWSPGPNQPQHF.

The chain combines TRBV6-4 with TRBJ2-7; the D gene is possibly TRBD1 (6 bases). Trimming cost V 6 bases and J 2 bases, with 20 bases left between them. The CDR3 runs 16 residues. Per the germline V gene, CDR1 is MRHNA and CDR2 is SNTAGT. In DNA form, the CDR3 reads TGTGCCAGCAGCCCCACACAGGGCCGTACGACCTACGAGCAGTACTTC. Residues: CASSPTQGRTTYEQYF.

The V gene is TRBV4-1, the J gene TRBJ1-1; D gene ambiguous. CDR1 is MGHRA, CDR2 YSYEKL, per germline. The CDR3 sequence is 12 residues long. The germline V and J ends were trimmed by 1 base and 8 bases, with 8 bases remaining between them. CDR3 region: CASSQAREEAFF. CDR3 sequence (DNA): TGCGCCAGCAGCCAAGCGCGGGAGGAAGCTTTCTTT.

The chain carries TRBV5-1 and TRBJ1-1; 10 nucleotides line up with TRBD1. CDR3 length: 13 amino acids. In germline, CDR1 is SGHRS, CDR2 YFSETQ. The J segment lost 5 bases and the V segment lost 5 bases, leaving 3 bases of the junction unmatched. The CDR3: CASSGQGVTEAFF. The CDR3, as DNA: TGCGCCAGCAGTGGACAGGGGGTTACTGAAGCTTTCTTT.

The chain carries TRBV18 and TRBJ1-2; TRBD1 aligns across 9 bases. The CDR3 length is 13 residues. The germline CDR1 and CDR2 sequences are KGHSH and LQKENI. V gave up 5 bases and J gave up 5 bases; unmatched junction bases: 3. The CDR3 DNA is TGTGCCAGCTCAGGGACAGGGAGATATGGCTACACCTTC. Its protein product is CASSGTGRYGYTF.

This rearrangement joins TRBV29-1 to TRBJ2-7; 10 positions agree with TRBD1. CDR3 length equals 13 residues. Germline-derived CDR1 and CDR2 are SQVTM and ANQGSEA. Losses at the gene ends were 6 bases for V and 4 bases for J; bases not matched to a gene: 6. The DNA of the CDR3 is TGCAGCGTACGGACAGGGGGTAGTTACGAGCAGTACTTC. This encodes CSVRTGGSYEQYF.

V usage is TRBV6-1 and J usage is TRBJ1-5, with D unclear. V lost 2 bases to trimming and J lost 0 bases, with 17 bases between them. The CDR3 is 18 amino acids. The germline V gene has CDR1 MNHNS and CDR2 SASEGT. CDR3 loop: CASSEKEGFYNSNQPQHF. CDR3 nucleotides: TGTGCCAGCAGTGAAAAGGAGGGTTTTTATAATAGCAATCAGCCCCAGCATTTT.

The genes are TRBV10-1 and TRBJ2-1, with 7 positions matching TRBD2. This CDR3 has 13 amino acids. Germline-derived CDR1 and CDR2 are WNHNN and SYGVQD (reference sequence). With 8 bases clipped from V and 2 bases from J, the junction kept 3 bases outside the gene matches. CDR3 sequence reads: CASSGGTYNEQFF. The CDR3, as DNA: TGCGCCAGCTCGGGAGGCACCTACAATGAGCAGTTCTTC.

The chain employs TRBV7-9 and TRBJ1-5, with 8 bases identical to TRBD1. This CDR3 region has 15 residues. Germline CDR1 and CDR2: SEHNR and FQNEAQ (reference sequence). Trimming at V came to 5 bases and at J to 7 bases, leaving 10 bases not matched to a gene. The CDR3 sequence is CASSAAETGGQPQHF. The CDR3 DNA follows: TGTGCCAGCAGCGCAGCTGAAACAGGGGGGCAGCCCCAGCATTTT.

This clone was seen more than once but under ten times. This chain uses TRBV18 with TRBJ1-1; the D gene is possibly TRBD1 (5 bases). Germline V gene sequence: CDR1 KGHSH, CDR2 LQKENI. The V end lost 3 bases, the J end lost 1 base, and 9 bases lay between the germline ends. The CDR3 is 14 amino acids. The CDR3, as DNA: TGTGCCAGCTCACCCCCAGGGAAGAACACTGAAGCTTTCTTT. Amino acids: CASSPPGKNTEAFF.

The table lists this clone with a count of one. The chain is built from TRBV5-1 and TRBJ2-7, with D maybe TRBD1 (6 bases). V was shortened by 0 bases and J by 7 bases, with 11 bases between the two germline ends. From germline, CDR1 is SGHRS and CDR2 YFSETQ. The CDR3 runs 13 residues. The CDR3 loop is CASSLEQGGEQYF. CDR3 nucleotide sequence: TGCGCCAGCAGCTTGGAACAGGGCGGGGAGCAGTACTTC.

This rearrangement joins TRBV29-1 to TRBJ2-4, with 10 bases fitting TRBD2. The CDR3 has 19 residues. V lost 3 bases and J lost 1; bases outside the gene matches: 15. Germline CDR1 reads SQVTM; CDR2 reads ANQGSEA. This chain's CDR3 is CSVDPLAGGLPAAKNIQYF. CDR3 sequence (DNA): TGCAGCGTTGACCCTTTAGCGGGGGGATTGCCGGCGGCCAAAAACATTCAGTACTTC. Full variable domain (outside the CDR3, taken from reference TRBV29-1 and TRBJ2-4): SAVISQKPSRDICQRGTSLTIQCQVDSQVTMMFWYRQQPGQSLTLIATANQGSEATYESGFVIDKFPISRPNLTFSTLTVSNMSPEDSSIYLCSVDPLAGGLPAAKNIQYFGAGTRLSVL.

This clone was counted between two and nine times. The chain recombines TRBV5-8 with TRBJ1-1, with D unresolved. The V gene's germline CDR1 is SGHTS and CDR2 YDEGEE. There are 13 residues in the CDR3. V shed 3 bases and J shed 0 bases, with 6 bases lying between them. CDR3 region: CASSSTMNTEAFF. The CDR3 DNA sequence: TGTGCCAGCAGCTCCACAATGAACACTGAAGCTTTCTTT. Full variable domain (outside the CDR3, taken from reference TRBV5-8 and TRBJ1-1): EAGVTQSPTHLIKTRGQQATLRCSPISGHTSVYWYQQALGLGLQFLLWYDEGEERNRGNFPPRFSGRQFPNYSSELNVNALELEDSALYLCASSSTMNTEAFFGQGTRLTVV.

The chain links TRBV5-1 to TRBJ1-1, with D possibly being TRBD1 (5 bases). CDR3 length: 15 residues. CDR1 and CDR2 (germline): SGHRS, YFSETQ. The ends were cut back, 1 base at V and 5 bases at J, with 15 bases in the middle. CDR3: CASSLRVQGGTEAFF. CDR3 DNA: TGCGCCAGCAGCTTGAGGGTGCAGGGAGGGACTGAAGCTTTCTTT.

This clone was observed a single time. The V and J genes are TRBV6-6 and TRBJ1-4; D ambiguous. V lost 5 bases to trimming and J lost 0 bases, with 7 bases between them. The germline V gene encodes CDR1 MNHNY and CDR2 SVGAGI (reference sequence). This CDR3 spans 14 amino acids. The CDR3 reads CASSKTSTNEKLFF. As DNA, the CDR3 is TGTGCCAGCAGTAAGACTTCAACTAATGAAAAACTGTTTTTT.

This chain joins TRBV29-1 and TRBJ1-1; 8 nucleotides match TRBD1. V trimming: 7 bases; J trimming: 0 bases; junction bases outside the gene matches: 7. CDR1 is SQVTM and CDR2 is ANQGSEA in the germline V gene. The CDR3 extends over 14 amino acids. The CDR3 sequence: CSGQGRGLNTEAFF. Written as DNA, the CDR3 is TGCAGCGGACAGGGCAGGGGGCTGAACACTGAAGCTTTCTTT.

This clone appeared once. The J gene is TRBJ2-7, the V gene TRBV5-6; 8 nucleotides line up with TRBD1. V shed 3 bases, J shed 2 bases, and the junction held 4 bases outside the gene matches. Germline-derived CDR1 and CDR2 are SGHDT and YYEEEE. This CDR3 region has 14 residues. The CDR3 is CASSWDRRTYEQYF. DNA of the CDR3: TGTGCCAGCAGCTGGGACAGGAGGACCTACGAGCAGTACTTC.

The chain joins TRBV5-6 to TRBJ2-3; maybe TRBD2 (6 bases). Germline V gene data show CDR1 as SGHDT and CDR2 as YYEEEE. The CDR3 has 14 amino acids. Trimming removed 4 bases from V and 3 bases from J, with 12 bases in between. The DNA of the CDR3 is TGTGCCAGCAGCCGCCTGGAGGGGACAGATACGCAGTATTTT. Its translation is CASSRLEGTDTQYF. Supplemented by reference TRBV5-6 and TRBJ2-3, the full variable domain reads DAGVTQSPTHLIKTRGQQVTLRCSPKSGHDTVSWYQQALGQGPQFIFQYYEEEERQRGNFPDRFSGHQFPNYSSELNVNALLLGDSALYLCASSRLEGTDTQYFGPGTRLTVL.

This chain uses TRBV7-8 with TRBJ2-7; D perhaps matches TRBD2 (5 bases). V lost 1 base, J lost 2 bases, and 12 bases lay in between. The germline CDR1 and CDR2 sequences are SGHVS and FQNEAQ. The CDR3 has 15 residues. DNA for the CDR3: TGTGCCAGCAGCTTAGTGGGAGTCGGGGCCTACGAGCAGTACTTC. Translating gives CASSLVGVGAYEQYF.

J is TRBJ2-1 and V is TRBV9; TRBD2 aligns across 10 bases. CDR1 is SGDLS, CDR2 YYNGEE, per germline. V lost 0 bases to trimming and J lost 4 bases; unmatched junction nucleotides: 1. The CDR3 runs to 15 residues. The CDR3 nucleotides are TGTGCCAGCAGCGTAGTAGCGGGAGGATACAATGAGCAGTTCTTC. This codes for CASSVVAGGYNEQFF.

The rearrangement uses TRBV28 and TRBJ1-5, with D possibly being TRBD1 (5 bases). V was cut by 10 bases and J by 2 bases, with 18 bases left in between. Per the germline V gene, CDR1 is MDHEN and CDR2 is SYDVKM. The CDR3 consists of 15 residues. CDR3 nucleotides: TGTGCCACCCCCGGGGACTCCAGGGGCAATCAGCCCCAGCATTTT. It encodes CATPGDSRGNQPQHF.

The chain couples TRBV28 to TRBJ1-1; D unclear. Per germline, CDR1 MDHEN and CDR2 SYDVKM. The V end was cut by 3 bases, the J end by 8 bases, with 7 bases between. The length of the CDR3 is 11 residues. The CDR3 nucleotides are TGTGCCAGCAGTTTTCGTCAGGAAGCTTTCTTT. Translating it yields CASSFRQEAFF.

The chain recombines TRBV5-5 with TRBJ1-2; no reliable D call. This CDR3 contains 12 residues. V was clipped by 3 bases and J by 4 bases, with 7 bases between them. CDR1 SGHKS and CDR2 YYEKEE come from the germline V gene (reference sequence). The CDR3 loop reads CASSSTLYGYTF. As DNA, the CDR3 is TGTGCCAGCAGCTCGACTCTCTATGGCTACACCTTC.

The J gene is TRBJ2-1, the V gene TRBV27; 8 bases are a match to TRBD2. J was trimmed by 10 bases and V by 3 bases; bases with no gene match: 11. This CDR3 is 15 amino acids long. Per the germline V gene, CDR1 is MNHEY and CDR2 is SMNVEV (reference sequence). This chain's CDR3 is CASSLPGTRRSEQFF. Written as DNA, the CDR3 is TGTGCCAGCAGTTTGCCCGGGACTAGGCGGAGCGAGCAGTTCTTC.

The J gene is TRBJ1-2, the V gene TRBV4-2, with 7 bases lining up with TRBD1. The V and J ends lost 0 bases and 2 bases, in that order; junction bases with no gene match: 6. CDR1 and CDR2 from the germline V gene are LGHNA and YNFKEQ. This CDR3 is 16 amino acids long. CDR3 region: CASSQDVQQGNYGYTF. The CDR3 DNA reads TGTGCCAGCAGCCAAGATGTTCAACAGGGGAACTATGGCTACACCTTC.

The rearrangement uses TRBV27 and TRBJ1-4, with a tentative D call TRBD1 (5 bases). The V gene's germline CDR1 is MNHEY and CDR2 SMNVEV (reference sequence). V gave up 1 base and J gave up 5 bases, with 5 bases separating them. This CDR3 has 13 amino acids. The CDR3 loop is CASSLWGNEKLFF. The CDR3 DNA follows: TGTGCCAGCAGTTTATGGGGCAATGAAAAACTGTTTTTT.

This sequence joins TRBV7-8 and TRBJ2-1; D is possibly TRBD2 (6 bases). Germline CDR1 SGHVS, CDR2 FQNEAQ. V was shortened by 5 bases and J by 10 bases, with 21 bases between the two germline ends. CDR3 size: 15 residues. CDR3 sequence reads: CASSDGGAYAGEQFF. DNA for the CDR3: TGTGCCAGCAGCGACGGGGGTGCCTACGCCGGCGAGCAGTTCTTC. Supplemented by reference TRBV7-8 and TRBJ2-1, the full variable domain reads GAGVSQSPRYKVAKRGQDVALRCDPISGHVSLFWYQQALGQGPEFLTYFQNEAQLDKSGLPSDRFFAERPEGSVSTLKIQRTQQEDSAVYLCASSDGGAYAGEQFFGPGTRLTVL.

CDR3 in amino acids: CASTIGTGVRNEQFF. CDR3 nucleotides: TGTGCCAGCACTATCGGGACAGGGGTTAGAAATGAGCAGTTCTTC. The chain is built from TRBV2 and TRBJ2-1; the match to TRBD1 covers 10 bases. Germline V CDR1 and CDR2: SNHLY, FYNNEI. This CDR3 is 15 amino acids long. With V trimmed by 7 bases and J by 7 bases, 10 bases remained unmatched.

The chain employs TRBV6-5 and TRBJ2-7, with D perhaps TRBD1 (6 bases). Germline CDR1 MNHEY, CDR2 SVGAGI. Between the trimmed V and J ends, which lost 6 bases and 4 bases, there was a span of 13 bases. CDR3 length: 13 residues. CDR3 in DNA: TGTGCCAGCAGCCAGGGGAGAGGATACGAGCAGTACTTC. Translated: CASSQGRGYEQYF.

The chain couples TRBV5-4 to TRBJ2-7; 10 bases match TRBD2. This CDR3 spans 13 amino acids. CDR1 SGHNT and CDR2 YYREEE come from the germline V gene (reference sequence). V gave up 4 bases and J gave up 5 bases; unmatched junction bases: 3. The CDR3 here is CASSPGLANEQYF. For the CDR3, the DNA is TGTGCCAGCAGCCCGGGACTAGCGAACGAGCAGTACTTC.

V gene TRBV6-6 combines with J gene TRBJ2-1; 12 bases match TRBD2. The germline gives CDR1 MNHNY, CDR2 SVGAGI (reference sequence). The CDR3 loop spans 14 amino acids. V lost 5 bases to trimming and J lost 8 bases; unmatched junction nucleotides: 4. CDR3 amino acids: CASSHLAGGDEQFF. The CDR3 bases are TGTGCCAGCAGTCATCTAGCGGGAGGGGATGAGCAGTTCTTC.